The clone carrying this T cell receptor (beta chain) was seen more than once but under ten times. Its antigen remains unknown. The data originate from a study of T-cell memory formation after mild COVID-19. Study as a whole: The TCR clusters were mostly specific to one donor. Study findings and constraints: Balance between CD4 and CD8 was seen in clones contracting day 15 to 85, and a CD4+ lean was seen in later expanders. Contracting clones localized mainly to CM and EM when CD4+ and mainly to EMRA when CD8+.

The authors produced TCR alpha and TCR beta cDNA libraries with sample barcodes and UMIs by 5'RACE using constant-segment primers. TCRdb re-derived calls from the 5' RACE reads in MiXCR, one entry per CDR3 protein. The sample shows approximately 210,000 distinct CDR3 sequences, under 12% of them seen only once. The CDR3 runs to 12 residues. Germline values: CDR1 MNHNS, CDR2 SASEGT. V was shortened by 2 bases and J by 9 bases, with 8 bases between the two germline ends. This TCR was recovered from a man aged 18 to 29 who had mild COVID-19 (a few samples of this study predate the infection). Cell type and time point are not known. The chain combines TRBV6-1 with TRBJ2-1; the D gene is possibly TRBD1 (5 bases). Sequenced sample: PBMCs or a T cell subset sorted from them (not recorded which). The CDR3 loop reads CASSELGAEQFF. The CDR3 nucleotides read TGTGCCAGCAGTGAACTAGGGGCTGAGCAGTTCTTC.